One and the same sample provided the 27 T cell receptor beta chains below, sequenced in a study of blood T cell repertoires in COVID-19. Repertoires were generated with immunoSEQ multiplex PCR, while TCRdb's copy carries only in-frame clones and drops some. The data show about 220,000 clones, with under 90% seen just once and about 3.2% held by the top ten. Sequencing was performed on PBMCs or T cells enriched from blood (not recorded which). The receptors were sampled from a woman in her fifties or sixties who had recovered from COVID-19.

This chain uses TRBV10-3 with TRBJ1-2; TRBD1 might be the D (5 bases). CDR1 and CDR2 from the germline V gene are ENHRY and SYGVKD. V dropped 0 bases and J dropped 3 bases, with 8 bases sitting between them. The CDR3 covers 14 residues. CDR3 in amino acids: CAISESGRDYGYTF. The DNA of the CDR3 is TGTGCCATCAGTGAGTCCGGCAGGGACTATGGCTACACCTTC.

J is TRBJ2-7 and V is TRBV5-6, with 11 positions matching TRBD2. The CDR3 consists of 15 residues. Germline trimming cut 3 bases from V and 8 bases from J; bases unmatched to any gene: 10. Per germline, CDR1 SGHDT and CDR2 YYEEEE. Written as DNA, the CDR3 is TGTGCCAGCAGCTATACTAGCGGGGGACCCGGTCAGCAGTACTTC. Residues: CASSYTSGGPGQQYF.

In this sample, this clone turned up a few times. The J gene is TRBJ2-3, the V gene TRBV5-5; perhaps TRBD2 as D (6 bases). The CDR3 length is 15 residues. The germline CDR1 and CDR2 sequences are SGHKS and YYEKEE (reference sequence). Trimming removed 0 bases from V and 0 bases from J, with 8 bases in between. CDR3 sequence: CASSLAGDSTDTQYF. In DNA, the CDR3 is TGTGCCAGCAGCTTGGCGGGAGATAGCACAGATACGCAGTATTTT.

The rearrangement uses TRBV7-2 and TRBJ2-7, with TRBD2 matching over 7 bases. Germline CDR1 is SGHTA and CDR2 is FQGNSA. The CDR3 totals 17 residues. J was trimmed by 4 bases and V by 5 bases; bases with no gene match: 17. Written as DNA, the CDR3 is TGTGCCAGCAGCCTGGTTCTGGCTCCCGGGGAGGGGTACGAGCAGTACTTC. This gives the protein CASSLVLAPGEGYEQYF. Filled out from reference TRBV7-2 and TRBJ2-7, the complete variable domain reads GAGVSQSPSNKVTEKGKDVELRCDPISGHTALYWYRQSLGQGLEFLIYFQGNSAPDKSGLPSDRFSAERTGGSVSTLTIQRTQQEDSAVYLCASSLVLAPGEGYEQYFGPGTRLTVT.

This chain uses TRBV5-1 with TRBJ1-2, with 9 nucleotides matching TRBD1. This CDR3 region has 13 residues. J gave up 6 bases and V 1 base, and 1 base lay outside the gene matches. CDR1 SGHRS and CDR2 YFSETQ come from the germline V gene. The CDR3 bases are TGCGCCAGCAGCTTGACAGGGGGCGATGGCTACACCTTC. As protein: CASSLTGGDGYTF.

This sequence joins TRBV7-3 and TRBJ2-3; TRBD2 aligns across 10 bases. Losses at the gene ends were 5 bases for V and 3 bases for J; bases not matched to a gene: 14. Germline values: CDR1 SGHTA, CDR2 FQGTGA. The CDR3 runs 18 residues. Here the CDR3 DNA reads TGTGCCAGCAGCATTCTGAGCGGGGGGGCCGGTAAAACAGATACGCAGTATTTT. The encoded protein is CASSILSGGAGKTDTQYF.

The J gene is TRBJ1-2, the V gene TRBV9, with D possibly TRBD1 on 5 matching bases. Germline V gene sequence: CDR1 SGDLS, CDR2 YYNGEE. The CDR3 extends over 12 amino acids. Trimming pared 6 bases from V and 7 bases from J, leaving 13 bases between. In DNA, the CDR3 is TGTGCCAGCAACGGAGGGGAGGTTGGCTACACCTTC. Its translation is CASNGGEVGYTF.

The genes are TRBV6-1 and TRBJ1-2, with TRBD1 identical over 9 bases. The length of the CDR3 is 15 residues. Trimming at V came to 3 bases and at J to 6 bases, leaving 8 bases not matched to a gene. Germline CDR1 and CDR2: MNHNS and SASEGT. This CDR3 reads CASSDRIGQGNGYTF. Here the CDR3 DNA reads TGTGCCAGCAGTGACCGAATAGGACAGGGGAATGGCTACACCTTC.

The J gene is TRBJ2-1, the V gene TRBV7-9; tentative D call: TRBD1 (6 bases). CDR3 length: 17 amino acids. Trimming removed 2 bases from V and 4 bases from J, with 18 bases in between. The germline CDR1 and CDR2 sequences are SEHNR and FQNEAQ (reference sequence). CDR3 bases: TGTGCCAGCAGCTTACATGGGGGCTACATCACTTACAATGAGCAGTTCTTC. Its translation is CASSLHGGYITYNEQFF.

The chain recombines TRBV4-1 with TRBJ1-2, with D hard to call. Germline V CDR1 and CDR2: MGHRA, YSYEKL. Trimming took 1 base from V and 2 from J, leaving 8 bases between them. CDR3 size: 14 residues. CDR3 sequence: CASSQAGYNYGYTF. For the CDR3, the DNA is TGCGCCAGCAGCCAAGCCGGGTACAACTATGGCTACACCTTC.

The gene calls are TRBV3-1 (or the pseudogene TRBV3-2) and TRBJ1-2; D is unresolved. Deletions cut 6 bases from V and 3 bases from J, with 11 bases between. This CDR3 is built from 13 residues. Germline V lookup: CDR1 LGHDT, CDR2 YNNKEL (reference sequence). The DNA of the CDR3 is TGTGCCAGCAGTCGGGGTATCGACTATGGCTACACCTTC. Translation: CASSRGIDYGYTF.

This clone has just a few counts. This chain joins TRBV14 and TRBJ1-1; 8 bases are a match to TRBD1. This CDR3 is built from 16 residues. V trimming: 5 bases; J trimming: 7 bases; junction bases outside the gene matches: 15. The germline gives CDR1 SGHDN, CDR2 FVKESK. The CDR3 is CASSSSQTGEFLEAFF. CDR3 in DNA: TGTGCCAGCAGCTCCAGTCAGACAGGGGAATTTCTTGAAGCTTTCTTT. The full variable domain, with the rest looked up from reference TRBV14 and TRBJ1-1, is EAGVTQFPSHSVIEKGQTVTLRCDPISGHDNLYWYRRVMGKEIKFLLHFVKESKQDESGMPNNRFLAERTGGTYSTLKVQPAELEDSGVYFCASSSSQTGEFLEAFFGQGTRLTVV.

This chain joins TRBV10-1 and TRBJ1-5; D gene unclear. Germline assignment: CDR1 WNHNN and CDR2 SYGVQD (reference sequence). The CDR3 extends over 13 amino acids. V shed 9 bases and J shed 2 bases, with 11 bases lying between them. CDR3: CASAFRGNQPQHF. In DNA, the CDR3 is TGCGCCAGTGCATTCCGCGGCAATCAGCCCCAGCATTTT.

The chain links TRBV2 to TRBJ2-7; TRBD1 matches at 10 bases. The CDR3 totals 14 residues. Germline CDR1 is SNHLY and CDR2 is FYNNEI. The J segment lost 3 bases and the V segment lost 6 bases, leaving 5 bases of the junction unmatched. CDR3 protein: CASRSGTGDYEQYF. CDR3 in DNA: TGTGCCAGCAGATCCGGGACAGGGGACTACGAGCAGTACTTC.

In DNA, the CDR3 is TGCGCCAGCAGCCGAGGAGGGAGGAACTATGGCTACACCTTC. Its translation is CASSRGGRNYGYTF. The chain recombines TRBV4-3 with TRBJ1-2; D gene uncertain. From germline, CDR1 is LGHNA and CDR2 YSLEER. CDR3 length equals 14 residues. V was shortened by 4 bases and J by 2 bases, with 11 bases between the two germline ends.

CDR3 residues: CASSVDRAGNYGYTF. As DNA, the CDR3 is TGTGCCAGCAGTGTGGACAGGGCGGGGAACTATGGCTACACCTTC. The rearrangement joins TRBV2 to TRBJ1-2; 8 bases map to TRBD1. This CDR3 spans 15 amino acids. Germline CDR1 SNHLY, CDR2 FYNNEI. J was trimmed by 2 bases and V by 4 bases; bases with no gene match: 6.

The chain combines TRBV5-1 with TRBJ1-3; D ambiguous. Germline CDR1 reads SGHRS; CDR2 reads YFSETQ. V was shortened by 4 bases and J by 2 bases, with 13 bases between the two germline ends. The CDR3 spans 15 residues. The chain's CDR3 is CASSVSVSAGNTIYF. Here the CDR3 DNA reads TGCGCCAGCAGCGTGAGCGTTTCCGCTGGAAACACCATATATTTT.

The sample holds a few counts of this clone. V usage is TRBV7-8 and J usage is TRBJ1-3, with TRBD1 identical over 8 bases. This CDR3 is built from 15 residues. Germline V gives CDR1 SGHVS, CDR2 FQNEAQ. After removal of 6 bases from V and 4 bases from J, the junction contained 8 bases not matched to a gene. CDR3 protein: CASSFRQGRGNTIYF. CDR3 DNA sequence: TGTGCCAGCAGTTTTAGACAGGGGCGAGGAAACACCATATATTTT.

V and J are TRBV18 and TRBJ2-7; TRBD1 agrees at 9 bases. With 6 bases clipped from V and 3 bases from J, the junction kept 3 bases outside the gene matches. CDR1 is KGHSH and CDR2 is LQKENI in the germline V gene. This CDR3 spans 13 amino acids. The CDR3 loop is CASSGTGIYEQYF. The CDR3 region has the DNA TGTGCCAGCTCTGGGACAGGGATCTACGAGCAGTACTTC. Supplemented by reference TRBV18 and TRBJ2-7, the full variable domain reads NAGVMQNPRHLVRRRGQEARLRCSPMKGHSHVYWYRQLPEEGLKFMVYLQKENIIDESGMPKERFSAEFPKEGPSILRIQQVVRGDSAAYFCASSGTGIYEQYFGPGTRLTVT.

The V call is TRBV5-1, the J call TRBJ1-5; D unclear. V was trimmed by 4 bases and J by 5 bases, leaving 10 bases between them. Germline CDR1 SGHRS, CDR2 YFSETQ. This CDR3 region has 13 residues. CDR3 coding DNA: TGCGCCAGCAGCCGCGATCCTGATCAGCCCCAGCATTTT. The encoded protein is CASSRDPDQPQHF.

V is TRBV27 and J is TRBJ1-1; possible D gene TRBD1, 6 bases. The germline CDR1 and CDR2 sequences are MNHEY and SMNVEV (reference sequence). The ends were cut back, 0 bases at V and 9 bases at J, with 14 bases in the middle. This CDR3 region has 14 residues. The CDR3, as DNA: TGTGCCAGCAGTTTATCAGGCCCACAGGGAAAAGCTTTCTTT. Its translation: CASSLSGPQGKAFF.

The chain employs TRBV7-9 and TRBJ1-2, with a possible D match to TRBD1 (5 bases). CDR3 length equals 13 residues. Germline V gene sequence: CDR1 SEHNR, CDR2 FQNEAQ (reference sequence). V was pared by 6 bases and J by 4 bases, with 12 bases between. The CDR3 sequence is CASSPGGTYGYTF. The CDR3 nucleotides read TGTGCCAGCAGTCCTGGAGGGACCTATGGCTACACCTTC.

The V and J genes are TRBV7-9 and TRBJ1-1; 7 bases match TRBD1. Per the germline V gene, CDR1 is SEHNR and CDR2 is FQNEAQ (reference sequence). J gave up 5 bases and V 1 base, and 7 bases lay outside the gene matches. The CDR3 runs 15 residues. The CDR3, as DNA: TGTGCCAGCAGCTTAGGACAGGGTGGGAAAACTGAAGCTTTCTTT. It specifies CASSLGQGGKTEAFF.

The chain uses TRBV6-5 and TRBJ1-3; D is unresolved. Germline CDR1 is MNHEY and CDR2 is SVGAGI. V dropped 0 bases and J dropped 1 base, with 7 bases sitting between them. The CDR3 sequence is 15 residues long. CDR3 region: CASSYSSDSGNTIYF. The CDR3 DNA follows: TGTGCCAGCAGTTACTCGAGCGATTCTGGAAACACCATATATTTT.

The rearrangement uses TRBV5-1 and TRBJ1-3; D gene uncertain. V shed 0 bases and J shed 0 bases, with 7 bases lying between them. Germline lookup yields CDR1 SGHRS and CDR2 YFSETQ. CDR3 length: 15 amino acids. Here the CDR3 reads CASSLVGISGNTIYF. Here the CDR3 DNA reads TGCGCCAGCAGCTTGGTCGGGATCTCTGGAAACACCATATATTTT.

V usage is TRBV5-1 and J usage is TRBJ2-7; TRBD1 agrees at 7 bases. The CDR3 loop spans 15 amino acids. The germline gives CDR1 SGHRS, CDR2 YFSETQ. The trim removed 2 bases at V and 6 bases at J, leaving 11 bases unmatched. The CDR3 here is CASSLDGQAGLEQYF. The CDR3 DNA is TGCGCCAGCAGCTTAGACGGACAGGCTGGTCTCGAGCAGTACTTC.

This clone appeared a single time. The CDR3, as DNA: TGCGCCAGCAGCCAAGGATTCTCCGGGACAGGGGTGAATGAGCAGTTCTTC. Translation gives CASSQGFSGTGVNEQFF. The V gene is TRBV4-1, the J gene TRBJ2-1; 10 bases line up with TRBD1. Trimming at V came to 1 base and at J to 7 bases, leaving 10 bases not matched to a gene. The germline CDR1 and CDR2 sequences are MGHRA and YSYEKL. The CDR3 length is 17 residues.